The 20 T cell receptor beta chains below all came from one sample that was sequenced in a study of CD8 T cells in ankylosing spondylitis. Whole-study results and caveats: Ankylosing spondylitis blood appeared to carry a characteristic TCR beta motif of several highly homologous variants.

MiXCR, applied by TCRdb to the 5' RACE reads, yields one record per CDR3 protein. The table includes around 440,000 distinct CDR3 sequences, 17% detected once. For these receptors, no antigen is known. The sequenced sample was blood, either unsorted or a sorted T cell fraction (not recorded which). The receptors originated from a male donor with ankylosing spondylitis.

V gene TRBV7-2 combines with J gene TRBJ2-5; unclear D gene. The germline gives CDR1 SGHTA, CDR2 FQGNSA. The CDR3 is 12 amino acids. Trimming left V 2 bases short and J 5 bases short, with 6 bases between. The CDR3 here is CASSLLLETQYF. The DNA of the CDR3 is TGTGCCAGCAGCTTATTGTTGGAGACCCAGTACTTC.

The chain combines TRBV5-1 with TRBJ2-1; TRBD2 matches at 9 bases. Germline values: CDR1 SGHRS, CDR2 YFSETQ. This CDR3 is 17 amino acids long. The junction had 10 bases not matched to a gene; V was cut back by 0 bases and J by 6 bases. CDR3 protein: CASSLAGAGGPSNEQFF. For the CDR3, the DNA is TGCGCCAGCAGCTTGGCCGGGGCGGGGGGGCCCAGCAATGAGCAGTTCTTC. The full variable domain, completed using reference TRBV5-1 and TRBJ2-1, is KAGVTQTPRYLIKTRGQQVTLSCSPISGHRSVSWYQQTPGQGLQFLFEYFSETQRNKGNFPGRFSGRQFSNSRSEMNVSTLELGDSALYLCASSLAGAGGPSNEQFFGPGTRLTVL.

This clonotype has more than one count but fewer than ten. The rearrangement links TRBV20-1 to TRBJ2-7; D is ambiguous. V lost 2 bases to trimming and J lost 2 bases, with 13 bases between them. This CDR3 region has 14 residues. Per the germline V gene, CDR1 is DFQATT and CDR2 is SNEGSKA (reference sequence). The DNA of the CDR3 is TGCAGTGCTAGAACCGAGAAGACTGCCTACGAGCAGTACTTC. It encodes CSARTEKTAYEQYF.

This clonotype was recorded many times. The J gene is TRBJ1-5, the V gene TRBV28; no firm D call. The germline V and J ends were trimmed by 3 bases and 7 bases, with 7 bases remaining between them. Germline values: CDR1 MDHEN, CDR2 SYDVKM. The CDR3 totals 12 residues. The CDR3 protein is CASSLLGQPQHF. DNA for the CDR3: TGTGCCAGCAGTTTGCTGGGACAGCCCCAGCATTTT.

This clonotype was observed many times. V and J are TRBV20-1 and TRBJ2-2; 8 nucleotides align to TRBD2. The germline gives CDR1 DFQATT, CDR2 SNEGSKA (reference sequence). Losses at the gene ends were 2 bases for V and 10 bases for J; bases not matched to a gene: 9. This CDR3 has 14 amino acids. CDR3 residues: CSARPPGGSVELFF. CDR3 in DNA: TGCAGTGCTAGACCCCCGGGGGGGTCTGTGGAGCTGTTTTTT.

The CDR3 region is CASSLGQGVYNEQFF. In nucleotides, the CDR3 is TGTGCCAGCAGCTTGGGTCAGGGAGTGTACAATGAGCAGTTCTTC. This chain connects TRBV11-2 to TRBJ2-1; perhaps D is TRBD1 or TRBD2 (5 bases each). V was shortened by 3 bases and J by 4 bases, with 13 bases between the two germline ends. CDR3 length: 15 residues. CDR1 and CDR2 (germline): SGHAT, FQNNGV. Supplemented by reference TRBV11-2 and TRBJ2-1, the full variable domain reads EAGVAQSPRYKIIEKRQSVAFWCNPISGHATLYWYQQILGQGPKLLIQFQNNGVVDDSQLPKDRFSAERLKGVDSTLKIQPAKLEDSAVYLCASSLGQGVYNEQFFGPGTRLTVL.

This clonotype has only a few counts. V and J are TRBV5-5 and TRBJ2-1; 9 bases are shared with TRBD1. V trimming: 5 bases; J trimming: 4 bases; junction bases outside the gene matches: 7. CDR3 length: 15 residues. Germline V gene sequence: CDR1 SGHKS, CDR2 YYEKEE (reference sequence). The CDR3 loop reads CASRKGQGGYNEQFF. DNA for the CDR3: TGTGCCAGCAGAAAGGGACAGGGCGGGTACAATGAGCAGTTCTTC.

The rearrangement uses TRBV18 and TRBJ2-1, with D unclear. The ends were cut back, 5 bases at V and 2 bases at J, with 13 bases in the middle. The CDR3 consists of 15 residues. CDR1 KGHSH and CDR2 LQKENI come from the germline V gene. This chain's CDR3 is CASSTGSSPYNEQFF. The CDR3 DNA sequence: TGTGCCAGCTCAACCGGGTCCTCGCCCTACAATGAGCAGTTCTTC.

This clonotype was detected many times. V gene TRBV5-1 combines with J gene TRBJ2-7, with 8 bases that match TRBD2. The V segment lost 0 bases and the J segment 6 bases; nucleotides outside the gene matches: 2. This CDR3 has 13 residues. Germline CDR1 reads SGHRS; CDR2 reads YFSETQ. The CDR3 protein is CASSLDRGGEQYF. In nucleotides, the CDR3 is TGCGCCAGCAGCTTGGATCGGGGGGGCGAGCAGTACTTC.

This clonotype was recorded a few times. The chain joins TRBV11-2 to TRBJ1-3; 7 bases map to TRBD1. The germline CDR1 and CDR2 sequences are SGHAT and FQNNGV. After removal of 1 base from V and 4 bases from J, the junction contained 4 bases not matched to a gene. This CDR3 is 15 amino acids long. The CDR3 region is CASSLAQGKGNTIYF. The CDR3 DNA is TGTGCCAGCAGCTTAGCACAGGGGAAAGGAAACACCATATATTTT.

This chain connects TRBV20-1 to TRBJ1-5; 11 nucleotides line up with TRBD1. Germline V lookup: CDR1 DFQATT, CDR2 SNEGSKA (reference sequence). V lost 5 bases to trimming and J lost 2 bases; unmatched junction nucleotides: 17. The CDR3 has 19 residues. The CDR3: CSAWDRGGIGVIGNQPQHF. In nucleotides, the CDR3 is TGCAGTGCTTGGGACAGGGGGGGGATAGGGGTTATAGGCAATCAGCCCCAGCATTTT.

The chain uses TRBV6-5 and TRBJ1-2; D is unresolved. The V end was cut by 4 bases, the J end by 9 bases, with 27 bases between. This CDR3 has 17 amino acids. Per germline, CDR1 MNHEY and CDR2 SVGAGI. The CDR3 bases are TGTGCCAGCAGTTTCGTGGCAGGAGGAATCGCTACTATGAGCTACACCTTC. Translated: CASSFVAGGIATMSYTF.

The V gene is TRBV5-5, the J gene TRBJ1-1, with a possible D match to TRBD1 (5 bases). The CDR3 loop spans 16 amino acids. Trimming removed 4 bases from V and 5 bases from J, with 21 bases in between. Germline-derived CDR1 and CDR2 are SGHKS and YYEKEE (reference sequence). The CDR3: CASSIDTPRDTTEAFF. CDR3 DNA sequence: TGTGCCAGCAGCATCGACACCCCCAGGGATACGACTGAAGCTTTCTTT. Filled out from reference TRBV5-5 and TRBJ1-1, the complete variable domain reads DAGVTQSPTHLIKTRGQQVTLRCSPISGHKSVSWYQQVLGQGPQFIFQYYEKEERGRGNFPDRFSARQFPNYSSELNVNALLLGDSALYLCASSIDTPRDTTEAFFGQGTRLTVV.

Only a few counts were recorded for this clonotype. The chain uses TRBV28 and TRBJ2-2; 8 nucleotides match TRBD2. Germline trimming cut 7 bases from V and 5 bases from J; bases unmatched to any gene: 18. CDR3 length: 18 residues. From germline, CDR1 is MDHEN and CDR2 SYDVKM. Here the CDR3 DNA reads TGTGCCAGCATGAGTCGGGTCCGAAGCGGGAGAAGGACCGGGGAGCTGTTTTTT. Its protein product is CASMSRVRSGRRTGELFF.

The rearrangement links TRBV6-2 or TRBV6-3 to TRBJ1-5, with 9 bases identical to TRBD1. CDR3 length equals 16 residues. After removal of 6 bases from V and 5 bases from J, the junction contained 11 bases not matched to a gene. Germline V gives CDR1 MNHEY, CDR2 SVGEGT. The CDR3: CASSRSTGGFDQPQHF. CDR3 nucleotide sequence: TGTGCCAGCAGCCGCTCTACAGGGGGCTTCGATCAGCCCCAGCATTTT.

This clonotype was recorded many times. The chain couples TRBV12-3 or TRBV12-4 to TRBJ1-3, with D unresolved. The V end was cut by 1 base, the J end by 0 bases, with 10 bases between. CDR3 length: 16 residues. In DNA, the CDR3 is TGTGCCAGCAGTTTAGAGTTCCTGGGCTCTGGAAACACCATATATTTT. Residues: CASSLEFLGSGNTIYF.

The chain is built from TRBV4-2 and TRBJ2-3, with D perhaps matching TRBD2 (7 bases). V was clipped by 0 bases and J by 1 base, with 14 bases between them. The CDR3 is 17 residues long. CDR1 is LGHNA and CDR2 is YNFKEQ in the germline V gene. In nucleotides, the CDR3 is TGTGCCAGCAGCCAAGATACGGGGGGCCCCCGCACAGATACGCAGTATTTT. Translating it yields CASSQDTGGPRTDTQYF.

This clonotype was seen a few times. CDR3 nucleotide sequence: TGTGCCAGCAGCTACAGGCTATACTACGAGCAGTACTTC. It yields the protein CASSYRLYYEQYF. This rearrangement joins TRBV28 to TRBJ2-7; the D gene is possibly TRBD1 (5 bases). V was trimmed by 6 bases and J by 3 bases, leaving 12 bases between them. The CDR3 sequence is 13 residues long. CDR1 is MDHEN and CDR2 is SYDVKM in the germline V gene. The whole variable domain, remainder taken from reference TRBV28 and TRBJ2-7, is DVKVTQSSRYLVKRTGEKVFLECVQDMDHENMFWYRQDPGLGLRLIYFSYDVKMKEKGDIPEGYSVSREKKERFSLILESASTNQTSMYLCASSYRLYYEQYFGPGTRLTVT.

This clonotype was seen more than once but under ten times. The chain joins TRBV5-1 to TRBJ1-1; TRBD1 agrees at 7 bases. CDR1 is SGHRS, CDR2 YFSETQ, per germline. V was pared by 3 bases and J by 3 bases, with 5 bases of the junction left unmatched. The CDR3 runs to 14 residues. This CDR3 reads CASSSRGLDTEAFF. The CDR3 region has the DNA TGCGCCAGCAGCTCCAGGGGGTTGGACACTGAAGCTTTCTTT.

The chain is built from TRBV25-1 and TRBJ2-3, with 7 bases lining up with TRBD2. Germline-derived CDR1 and CDR2 are MGHDK and SYGVNS. The CDR3 extends over 15 amino acids. Trimming removed 6 bases from V and 0 bases from J; junction bases left unmatched: 6. CDR3 amino acids: CASRGTTPSTDTQYF. The CDR3 DNA reads as TGTGCCAGCAGAGGGACTACGCCTAGCACAGATACGCAGTATTTT.